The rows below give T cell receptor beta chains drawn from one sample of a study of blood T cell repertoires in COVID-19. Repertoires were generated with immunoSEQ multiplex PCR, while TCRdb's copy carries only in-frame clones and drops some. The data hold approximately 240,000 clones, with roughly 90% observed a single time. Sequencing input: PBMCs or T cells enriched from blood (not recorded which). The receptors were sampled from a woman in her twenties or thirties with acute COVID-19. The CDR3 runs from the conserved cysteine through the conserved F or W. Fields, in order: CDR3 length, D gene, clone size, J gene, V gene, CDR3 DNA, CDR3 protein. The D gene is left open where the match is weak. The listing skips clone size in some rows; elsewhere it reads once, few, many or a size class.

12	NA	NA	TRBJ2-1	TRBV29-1	TGCAGCGTTGTCGGGGGGCATAATGAGCAGTTCTTC	CSVVGGHNEQFF
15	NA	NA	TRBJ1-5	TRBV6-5	TGTGCCAGCAGTTACTCGACGGCGGGGGATCAGCCCCAGCATTTT	CASSYSTAGDQPQHF
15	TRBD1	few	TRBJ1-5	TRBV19	TGTGCCAGTAGAACATCGGGACAGCAAAATCAGCCCCAGCATTTT	CASRTSGQQNQPQHF
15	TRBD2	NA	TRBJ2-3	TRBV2	TGTGCCAGCAGGATGGGACTAGCCGCCTGGGATACGCAGTATTTT	CASRMGLAAWDTQYF
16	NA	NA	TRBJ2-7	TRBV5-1	TGCGCCAGCAGCTTGACCCAATCTACTAGATTGGGAGAGCAGTACTTC	CASSLTQSTRLGEQYF
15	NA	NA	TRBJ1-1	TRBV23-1	TGCGCCAGCAGTCACCCGGACAGCGCGAACACTGAAGCTTTCTTT	CASSHPDSANTEAFF
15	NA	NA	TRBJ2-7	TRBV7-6	TGTGCCAGCAGCTTAGCATCCGGGAAGCGGTACGAGCAGTACTTC	CASSLASGKRYEQYF
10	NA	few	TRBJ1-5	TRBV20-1	TGCAGTGCTGGCAGGGGGCCCCAGCATTTT	CSAGRGPQHF
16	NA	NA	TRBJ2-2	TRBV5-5	TGTGCCAGCAGCTTATGGCTCCAGGGAGGTACCGGGGAGCTGTTTTTT	CASSLWLQGGTGELFF
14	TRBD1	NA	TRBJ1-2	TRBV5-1	TGCGCCAGCAGTTACCACCAGGGGGCCGGTGGCTACACCTTC	CASSYHQGAGGYTF
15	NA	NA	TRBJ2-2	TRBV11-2	TGTGCCAGCAGCTCCAGGGCGAGTAACACCGGGGAGCTGTTTTTT	CASSSRASNTGELFF
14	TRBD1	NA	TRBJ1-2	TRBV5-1	TGCGCCAGCAGCTTGGGGGACAGGGATGATGGCTACACCTTC	CASSLGDRDDGYTF
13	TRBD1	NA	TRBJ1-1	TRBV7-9	TGTGCCAGCAGCTTAGGGATACAGGGGAATGCTTTCTTT	CASSLGIQGNAFF
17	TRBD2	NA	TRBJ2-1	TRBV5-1	TGCGCCAGCAGCCCGCGACTAGCGGGGGGGCTGATGAATGAGCAGTTCTTC	CASSPRLAGGLMNEQFF
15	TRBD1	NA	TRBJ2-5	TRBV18	TGTGCCAGCTCCCCTTGGGCCGGACAGGTGGAGACCCAGTACTTC	CASSPWAGQVETQYF
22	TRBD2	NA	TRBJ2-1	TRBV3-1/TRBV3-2	TGTGCCAGCAGCCAAGATCCCCGACTAGCGGGAGTGCCTCCTCCGCCCTACAATGAGCAGTTCTTC	CASSQDPRLAGVPPPPYNEQFF
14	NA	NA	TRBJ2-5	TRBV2	TGTGCCAGCAGTGAACGCAGCGGAGTTGAGACCCAGTACTTC	CASSERSGVETQYF
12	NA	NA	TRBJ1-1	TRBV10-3	TGTGCCATCAGTGAGTTGGGCTCTGAAGCTTTCTTT	CAISELGSEAFF
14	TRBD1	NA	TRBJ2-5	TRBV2	TGTGCCAGCAGTGGGGACAGGCTAGCGGAGACCCAGTACTTC	CASSGDRLAETQYF
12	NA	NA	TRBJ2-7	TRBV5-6	TGTGCCAGCAGCTTGAACAGGGACGAGCAGTACTTC	CASSLNRDEQYF
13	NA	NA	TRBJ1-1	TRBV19	TGTGCCAGTAGTACACAGTATAACACTGAAGCTTTCTTT	CASSTQYNTEAFF
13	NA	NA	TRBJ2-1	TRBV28	TGTGCCAGCAGTTTAGGGGGCGTAAGGGAGCAGTTCTTC	CASSLGGVREQFF
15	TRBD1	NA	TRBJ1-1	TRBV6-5	TGTGCCAGCAGAAAATCGACAGGGGAAGTTAGTGAAGCTTTCTTT	CASRKSTGEVSEAFF
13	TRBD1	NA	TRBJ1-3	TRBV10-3	TGTGCCATCAGTGAGCGACAGGGTGACACCATATATTTT	CAISERQGDTIYF
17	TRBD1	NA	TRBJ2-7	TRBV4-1	TGCGCCAGCAGCCAAGATTGGACAGGACCCACGAGGTACGAGCAGTACTTC	CASSQDWTGPTRYEQYF
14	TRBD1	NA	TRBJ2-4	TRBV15	TGTGCCACCAGCAGCCAGGACAGGGGAAACATTCAGTACTTC	CATSSQDRGNIQYF
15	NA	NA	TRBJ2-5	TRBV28	TGTGCCAGCACGTTTGGTAGGTTGAGGGGGGAGACCCAGTACTTC	CASTFGRLRGETQYF
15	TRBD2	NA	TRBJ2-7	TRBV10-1	TGCGCCAGCAGTGAAGGGACTAGCAGTTCCTACGAGCAGTACTTC	CASSEGTSSSYEQYF
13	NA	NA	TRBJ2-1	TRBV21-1	TGTGCCAGCAGGCCGGACAGGGACAATGAGCAGTTCTTC	CASRPDRDNEQFF
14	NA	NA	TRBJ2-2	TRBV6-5	TGTGCCAGACTCCGATTGCTCAACACCGGGGAGCTGTTTTTT	CARLRLLNTGELFF
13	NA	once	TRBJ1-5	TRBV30	TGTGCCTGGAGTGAAAGGAGGGCACAGCCCCAGCATTTT	CAWSERRAQPQHF
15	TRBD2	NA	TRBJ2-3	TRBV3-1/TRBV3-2	TGTGCCAGCAGCCAGGGAGCGGGGGGCGCAGATACGCAGTATTTT	CASSQGAGGADTQYF
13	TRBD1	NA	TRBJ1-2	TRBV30	TGTGCCGGCTACAGGGGCGGGGACTATGGCTACACCTTC	CAGYRGGDYGYTF
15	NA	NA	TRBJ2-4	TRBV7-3	TGTGCCAGCAGCTTCGGGGATCTAGCCAAAAACATTCAGTACTTC	CASSFGDLAKNIQYF
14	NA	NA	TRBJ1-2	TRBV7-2	TGTGCCAGCAGCTTAGGTGAGGGCAACTATGGCTACACCTTC	CASSLGEGNYGYTF
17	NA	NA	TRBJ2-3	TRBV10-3	TGTGCCATCAGTGGGGTCTCCGACGGAGCGGTCACAGATACGCAGTATTTT	CAISGVSDGAVTDTQYF
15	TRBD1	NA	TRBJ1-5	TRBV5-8	TGTGCCAGCAGCCCAAACGGACAGGGGCATCAGCCCCAGCATTTT	CASSPNGQGHQPQHF
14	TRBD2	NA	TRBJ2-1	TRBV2	TGTGCCAGCAGTGAGACTAGCGACTACAATGAGCAGTTCTTC	CASSETSDYNEQFF
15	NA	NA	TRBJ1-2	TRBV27	TGTGCCAGCAGCCCGATATTCGGGAGTAACTATGGCTACACCTTC	CASSPIFGSNYGYTF
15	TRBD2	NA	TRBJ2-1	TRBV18	TGTGCCAGCTCACCAGAGGGTAGCGGGGGAGATGAGCAGTTCTTC	CASSPEGSGGDEQFF